This T cell receptor (beta chain) stems from a study of blood T cell repertoires in COVID-19. Study-level information: Samples came from the United States, Italy and Spain, spanning acute and convalescent COVID-19.

The CDR3 spans 13 residues. J gave up 7 bases and V 5 bases, and 6 bases lay outside the gene matches. CDR1 and CDR2 (germline): SGHTA, FQGNSA. The assay was immunoSEQ multiplex PCR, and TCRdb's table has in-frame clones only and misses some. The data show about 220,000 clones, roughly 82% seen once. The clonotype originates from a woman in her 70s with acute or convalescent COVID-19. Sequencing was done on a sample of peripheral blood. The chain links TRBV7-2 to TRBJ2-7; TRBD1 matches at 9 bases. The CDR3 sequence: CASSKWDREEQYF. CDR3 DNA sequence: TGTGCCAGCAGCAAATGGGACAGGGAAGAGCAGTACTTC.